The clone carrying this T cell receptor (beta chain) came up a few times. The antigen remains unidentified. CDR1 and CDR2 from the germline V gene are LNHDA and SQIVND (reference sequence). Trimming removed 4 bases at V and 1 base at J, with 8 bases between. The CDR3 covers 14 residues. The sample is drawn from a study of cytomegalovirus exposure and HLA in healthy donors. Study-wide results and limits: Over 150 TCR beta chains were listed as cytomegalovirus-associated.

PCR involved 60 Vbeta and 13 Jbeta primers. Libraries were prepared by immunoSEQ multiplex PCR; TCRdb keeps only in-frame clonotypes and omits some of them. The repertoire holds roughly 190,000 clones, with less than 85% as singletons. The sequence was obtained from a man younger than 45 in good health and CMV-seropositive. The chain joins TRBV19 to TRBJ1-5, with D possibly matching TRBD1 (5 bases). The source material was PBMCs. CDR3 in DNA: TGTGCCAGTAGTAGCGGGGGGAGCAATCAGCCCCAGCATTTT. It yields the protein CASSSGGSNQPQHF.